The 24 T cell receptor beta chains in this list originate from one sample, sequenced in a study of T cells in Graves' hyperthyroidism and ophthalmopathy. TCR beta CDR3 sequences were amplified from RNA transcripts. A set of HTBI primers served as the primers for a first-round RT-PCR of the TCR CDR3. TCRdb ran MiXCR on the multiplex PCR reads and lists one entry per CDR3 protein. The sample consists of around 450,000 distinct CDR3 sequences, around 15% of them appearing once. Sequencing input: blood. These TCRs come from a woman younger than 35 with Graves' hyperthyroidism.

On this clonotype itself: Its ends do not fully match the called genes, so a read error is possible. The CDR3 nucleotides are TGTGCCGGCAGTTTTGGGAGACAGGGGGTACTCTCGTGGGAGACCCAGTACTTC. Amino acid sequence: CAGSFGRQGVLSWETQYF. V usage is TRBV12-3 or TRBV12-4 and J usage is TRBJ2-5; TRBD1 matches at 9 bases. CDR3 length: 18 residues.

This clonotype occurred many times. The V and J genes are TRBV28 and TRBJ1-1; tentative D call: TRBD1 (5 bases). The CDR3 runs 16 residues. Germline CDR1 and CDR2: MDHEN and SYDVKM. Trimming took 3 bases from V and 5 from J, leaving 19 bases between them. In nucleotides, the CDR3 is TGTGCCAGCAGTTTTCAGGCAGGGAGGGGAATGACTGAAGCTTTCTTT. Protein sequence: CASSFQAGRGMTEAFF.

This clonotype appeared many times. The gene calls are TRBV6-1 and TRBJ1-2; D gene uncertain. The germline V gene has CDR1 MNHNS and CDR2 SASEGT. Trimming shortened V by 0 bases and J by 0 bases, and 8 bases separated the two germline ends. This CDR3 contains 15 residues. For the CDR3, the DNA is TGTGCCAGCAGTGAAGCAAACGGCGCTAACTATGGCTACACCTTC. It yields the protein CASSEANGANYGYTF.

This clonotype occurred many times. The chain uses TRBV20-1 and TRBJ2-1, with TRBD2 identical over 12 bases. CDR1 DFQATT and CDR2 SNEGSKA come from the germline V gene (reference sequence). V lost 8 bases, J lost 3 bases, and 20 bases stayed unmatched. The CDR3 runs 19 residues. The CDR3 loop is CSPLKLAGGPRGRYNEQFF. Written as DNA, the CDR3 is TGCAGTCCACTCAAACTAGCGGGAGGCCCCAGAGGGCGCTACAATGAGCAGTTCTTC.

In its sample, this clonotype was seen many times. The V gene is TRBV11-3, the J gene TRBJ1-1; D call uncertain. CDR3 size: 13 residues. Germline V lookup: CDR1 SGHNT, CDR2 YENEEA. V was clipped by 5 bases and J by 6 bases, with 13 bases between them. CDR3 sequence reads: CASSRTRGAEAFF. CDR3 nucleotides: TGTGCCAGCAGCCGTACGCGCGGCGCTGAAGCTTTCTTT. The full variable domain, its missing parts supplied by reference TRBV11-3 and TRBJ1-1, is EAGVVQSPRYKIIEKKQPVAFWCNPISGHNTLYWYLQNLGQGPELLIRYENEEAVDDSQLPKDRFSAERLKGVDSTLKIQPAELGDSAVYLCASSRTRGAEAFFGQGTRLTVV.

This clonotype has at least ten counts. The chain is built from TRBV28 and TRBJ2-1; TRBD2 agrees at 11 bases. Trimming at V came to 5 bases and at J to 6 bases, leaving 6 bases not matched to a gene. CDR1 is MDHEN, CDR2 SYDVKM, per germline. The CDR3 is made up of 15 amino acids. The CDR3 DNA reads as TGTGCCAGCAGTCTCACTAGCGGGAGTATCAATGAGCAGTTCTTC. It encodes CASSLTSGSINEQFF.

On this clonotype: The DNA is left out, because the CDR3 cannot be placed on it with certainty; the CDR3 is given as TCRdb lists it. The V call is TRBV20-1, the J call TRBJ2-1; TRBD1, the table's D call, was not compared with the DNA. The germline V gene encodes CDR1 DFQATT and CDR2 SNEGSKA (reference sequence). Counting both end residues, the CDR3 totals 11 amino acids. The CDR3 protein is CSASFGPGQFF.

V gene TRBV9 combines with J gene TRBJ2-4; perhaps TRBD2 as D (5 bases). The CDR3 length is 16 residues. With 3 bases removed from V and 8 bases from J, the gap between germline ends came to 21 bases. The V gene's germline CDR1 is SGDLS and CDR2 YYNGEE. Here the CDR3 DNA reads TGTGCCAGCAGCGCGGACTGGACGGTCCCGGCGGACATTCAGTACTTC. Protein: CASSADWTVPADIQYF.

This clonotype was observed many times. The V gene is TRBV7-9, the J gene TRBJ2-5; 7 bases agree with TRBD2. Germline V gives CDR1 SEHNR, CDR2 FQNEAQ (reference sequence). V trimming: 4 bases; J trimming: 3 bases; junction bases outside the gene matches: 8. The CDR3 length is 15 residues. CDR3: CASSSLREDKETQYF. DNA for the CDR3: TGTGCCAGCAGCTCCCTTCGGGAGGATAAAGAGACCCAGTACTTC.

In its sample, this clonotype was seen many times. V gene TRBV5-1 combines with J gene TRBJ2-3, with no clear D. Between the trimmed V and J ends, which lost 0 bases and 5 bases, there was a span of 7 bases. Germline lookup yields CDR1 SGHRS and CDR2 YFSETQ. The CDR3 sequence is 13 residues long. The CDR3 DNA reads as TGCGCCAGCAGCTTGGCTGGGCAAGATACGCAGTATTTT. As protein: CASSLAGQDTQYF.

The gene calls are TRBV9 and TRBJ2-3, with unresolved D. The germline CDR1 and CDR2 sequences are SGDLS and YYNGEE. The CDR3 runs to 15 residues. Trimming left V 0 bases short and J 1 base short, with 9 bases between. This CDR3 reads CASSVGRFGTDTQYF. CDR3 in DNA: TGTGCCAGCAGCGTAGGAAGATTCGGCACAGATACGCAGTATTTT.

This clonotype was picked up many times. The rearrangement uses TRBV28 and TRBJ2-2; TRBD1 is a possible D gene (7 bases). V lost 2 bases, J lost 5 bases, and 15 bases lay in between. The CDR3 sequence is 16 residues long. The germline V gene has CDR1 MDHEN and CDR2 SYDVKM. CDR3 nucleotides: TGTGCCAGCAGTTTAGATTCCGCAGGGGGGACCGGGGAGCTGTTTTTT. Protein: CASSLDSAGGTGELFF.

This clonotype occurred many times. The chain has TRBV20-1 and TRBJ2-1; 9 nucleotides agree with TRBD1. V lost 0 bases, J lost 4 bases, and 1 base stayed unmatched. Germline loops: CDR1 DFQATT, CDR2 SNEGSKA (reference sequence). The CDR3 runs 14 residues. CDR3 in amino acids: CSARDGTGYNEQFF. Here the CDR3 DNA reads TGCAGTGCTAGAGATGGGACAGGGTACAATGAGCAGTTCTTC.

This clonotype appeared a few times. J is TRBJ2-1 and V is TRBV10-3; the match to TRBD2 covers 11 bases. The CDR3 spans 17 residues. Germline V CDR1 and CDR2: ENHRY, SYGVKD. Trimming cost V 0 bases and J 5 bases; bases outside gene matches: 6. The CDR3 DNA sequence: TGTGCCATCAGTGAGTCGACTCTAGCGGGGGGAAACAATGAGCAGTTCTTC. Amino acid sequence: CAISESTLAGGNNEQFF.

This clonotype was observed at least ten times. The V call is TRBV6-1, the J call TRBJ1-1, with a tentative D call TRBD1 (5 bases). CDR1 and CDR2 from the germline V gene are MNHNS and SASEGT. This CDR3 spans 16 amino acids. V gave up 8 bases and J gave up 1 base, with 20 bases separating them. CDR3: CASLLGPLVGNTEAFF. The CDR3 DNA is TGTGCCAGCTTGCTGGGGCCCCTGGTGGGGAACACTGAAGCTTTCTTT.

This clonotype was observed a handful of times. The J gene is TRBJ1-6, the V gene TRBV5-1, with TRBD1 matching over 7 bases. Trimming at V came to 1 base and at J to 7 bases, leaving 5 bases not matched to a gene. This CDR3 contains 15 residues. Germline V gene lookup returns CDR1 SGHRS and CDR2 YFSETQ. CDR3 nucleotides: TGCGCCAGCAGCTTGTTTGACAGGGACAATTCACCCCTCCACTTT. Translation: CASSLFDRDNSPLHF.

This clonotype was seen a handful of times. V usage is TRBV7-3 and J usage is TRBJ2-3, with TRBD2 identical over 11 bases. The CDR3 length is 15 residues. Germline CDR1 SGHTA, CDR2 FQGTGA. With V trimmed by 4 bases and J by 8 bases, 8 bases remained unmatched. The CDR3 DNA reads as TGTGCCAGCAGCTCCTCCCCAGGACTAGCGGGTACGCAGTATTTT. This translates into CASSSSPGLAGTQYF.

This clonotype was counted many times. The V call is TRBV20-1, the J call TRBJ1-5, with TRBD1 identical over 9 bases. The CDR3 runs 15 residues. Germline lookup yields CDR1 DFQATT and CDR2 SNEGSKA (reference sequence). The V and J ends lost 6 bases and 4 bases, in that order; junction bases with no gene match: 10. The CDR3 nucleotides read TGCAGTGCGTACGGGACAGGGCGAGTAAATCAGCCCCAGCATTTT. Its translation is CSAYGTGRVNQPQHF.

This clonotype was detected ten times or more. V usage is TRBV29-1 and J usage is TRBJ2-5; D ambiguous. Germline CDR1 and CDR2: SQVTM and ANQGSEA. The V end was cut by 6 bases, the J end by 2 bases, with 16 bases between. There are 14 residues in the CDR3. The DNA of the CDR3 is TGCAGCGTCTCCGTGTTCAGAAATCAAGAGACCCAGTACTTC. Protein: CSVSVFRNQETQYF.

DNA of the CDR3: TGTGCCAGCAGCCACGACTTAGCCCAAGAGACCCAGTACTTC. It is translated as CASSHDLAQETQYF. The V gene is TRBV7-9, the J gene TRBJ2-5; D is uncertain. Deletions cut 5 bases from V and 1 base from J, with 11 bases between. The CDR3 consists of 14 residues. Germline V CDR1 and CDR2: SEHNR, FQNEAQ (reference sequence).

This clonotype was detected only a few times. V gene TRBV27 combines with J gene TRBJ2-1; tentatively, D is TRBD2 (5 bases). The CDR3 loop spans 13 amino acids. The V gene lost 1 base and the J gene lost 9 bases, with 10 bases spanning the gap. Germline V gene sequence: CDR1 MNHEY, CDR2 SMNVEV (reference sequence). The CDR3 sequence: CASSLLRDVEQFF. CDR3 nucleotides: TGTGCCAGCAGTTTATTACGGGATGTTGAGCAGTTCTTC.

Points on this clonotype: A much larger clone is a single base away; this may be a read error. The V gene is TRBV28, the J gene TRBJ2-5, with a tentative D call TRBD2 (5 bases). Trimming removed 8 bases at V and 4 bases at J, with 17 bases between. This CDR3 has 14 amino acids. CDR1 MDHEN and CDR2 SYDVKM come from the germline V gene. CDR3 coding DNA: TGTGCCAGCTCAGATACTAGGTCCCTAGAGACCCAGTACTTC. Amino acids: CASSDTRSLETQYF.

This clonotype has at least ten counts. V and J are TRBV20-1 and TRBJ1-1; perhaps TRBD1 as D (5 bases). The CDR3 has 12 amino acids. The V and J ends lost 6 bases and 1 base respectively, with 9 bases between them. Germline loops: CDR1 DFQATT, CDR2 SNEGSKA (reference sequence). The CDR3 DNA sequence: TGCAGTGCCCATCAGGGGAACACTGAAGCTTTCTTT. This sequence encodes CSAHQGNTEAFF.

This clonotype occurred many times. The chain links TRBV7-2 to TRBJ2-7; D may be TRBD2 (5 bases). The CDR3 totals 13 residues. Germline lookup yields CDR1 SGHTA and CDR2 FQGNSA. Trimming removed 4 bases at V and 7 bases at J, with 14 bases between. The CDR3, as DNA: TGTGCCAGCAGCTCGACCTGGACGGGGGAGCAGTACTTC. Its translation: CASSSTWTGEQYF.